This T cell receptor (beta chain) was obtained from a study of molecular identifiers for immune sequencing clone quantification (dated by TCRdb to the late 2010s). For context, the study as a whole: For a replicate experiment, RNA from roughly 20,000 or 100,000 naive CD8 T cells was divided into five aliquots, and four of the five aliquots were sequenced. This methods study benchmarked molecular-identifier clustering-based TCR repertoire sequencing (MIDCIRS) and TCR RNA copy counting, using CD8 T cells to do so. Overall results and qualifications from the work: Modeling indicated approximately 3.2 TCR RNA copies recovered per cell, compared with around 9.8 by digital PCR, which implies a capture efficiency of approximately 30%. When barcode sub-clustering was left out, chimeric consensus sequences inflated TCR diversity, with chimeras reaching as high as 47%. Naive libraries contained spiked-in Jurkat TCR RNA (roughly 10 copies' worth), which is not part of the donor repertoire. Spiked-in Jurkat TCR RNA equivalent to a single cell was reported to be detectable even among some 910,000 naive CD8 T cells. Clones above 20 RNA copies held over 98% of molecules in CMV-specific effector cells but under 1% in naive cells. The sizes of highly expanded clones could end up underestimated when identical TCR molecules share a barcode.

From a lookup of the germline V gene, CDR1 and CDR2 are ENHRY and SYGVKD. V trim: 3 bases; J trim: 8 bases; unmatched bases: 5. Spanning cysteine to phenylalanine, the CDR3 consists of 14 amino acids. Solely the CDR3 DNA is kept, with 42 bases framed from the first base. Libraries of naive CD8 T cells were built from anywhere between about 17,000 and 1,000,000 sorted cells, with 10%, 30% or 50% of the purified RNA used. On a BD FACSAria II, naive CD8 T cells were FACS-sorted as CD8+CD4-CCR7+CD45RA+ and collected into RLT Plus buffer. To test detection sensitivity, Jurkat RNA equal to ten TCR copies was added to samples of roughly 18,000-1,100,000 naive CD8 T cells. CD8 T cells were enriched using RosetteSep CD8+ T Cell Enrichment Cocktail and Ficoll-Paque, and the enriched cells then underwent ACK red cell lysis. The library was prepared using PCR. The sequencer was a NextSeq 500. Bulk TCR libraries were made following a previously described method, with the TCR primers given in Table S5. Purification of total RNA was performed with the Qiagen AllPrep DNA/RNA kit. Before any analysis, reads coming from multiple sequencing runs of the same library were combined into one pool. The published analysis was carried out like this. Reads were retained only if an exact TCR constant sequence was present, and the retained reads were trimmed to 150 nt and grouped according to their 12-nt molecular barcodes. Reads inside each barcode group were sub-clustered using a 15% Levenshtein threshold, and a quality-weighted consensus sequence was constructed for each RNA molecule. Non-functional sequences were removed, as were lower-count sequences one edit away from another. Based on fitting two negative binomial distributions, any barcode sub-cluster with under 20% of the maximum read count was discarded. TCRdb trimmed the raw reads at Q25, called clones with MiXCR and kept productive beta chains. Every entry covers one CDR3 protein and lists the most common genes and DNA from its rows. What appears here as the V and J calls and clone size reflects TCRdb's work, not the paper's. The sample has approximately 550,000 distinct CDR3 sequences on record, approximately 25% of them singletons. Jointly, the top ten make up roughly 0.77% of the sample.

Comment on this clonotype: The clone's antigen remains unknown. No qualities accompany the bases; no much larger clone lies one base away.

The chain uses TRBV10-3 and TRBJ2-1; TRBD2 fits 9 bases in the junction. The specimen was naive CD8+ T cells from blood, with Jurkat cell RNA spiked in. Read against the paper, the sample's cell subset or site label means: FACS-sorted CD8+CD4-CCR7+CD45RA+ naive T cells. The origin of this receptor is a human donor in good health. Some libraries in this study had Jurkat cell RNA spiked in. The DNA sequence follows: TGTGCCATCAGTGAAGGCGGGGGGGGTTATGAGCAGTTCTTC. Its product reads: CAISEGGGGYEQFF.